The clone carrying this T cell receptor beta chain was seen a handful of times. The target antigen is unknown. This record comes from a study of vaccination effects on CD4 cells after COVID-19. When less than 12 days of culture had elapsed, CD4+ T cells were isolated. Nobody among the vaccine recipients had prior SARS-CoV-2 infection (nucleocapsid antibodies were negative). The authors exchanged half the medium for IL-2 medium on days 3 and 7. Study results and limitations: After vaccination of healthy people, only 1 of 255 vaccine-induced clones cross-reacted with common cold coronaviruses. Whether induced by infection or by vaccine, clones showed marked clonal contraction late after vaccination.

Assay: immunoSEQ multiplex PCR; the TCRdb copy retains only in-frame clones and omits some. The data show approximately 37,000 clones, 82% seen once. Germline lookup yields CDR1 KGHDR and CDR2 SFDVKD. The germline V and J ends were trimmed by 6 bases and 3 bases, with 13 bases remaining between them. CDR3 length: 14 amino acids. The sample here was CD4+ T cells from PBMCs cultured without peptide, taken before COVID-19 vaccination. This rearrangement joins TRBV24-1 to TRBJ1-1; weak D call: TRBD1 (6 bases). This TCR was recovered from a human donor who received a COVID-19 vaccine. The CDR3: CATSRGGRDTEAFF. The CDR3 nucleotides read TGTGCCACCAGTCGGGGGGGCAGAGACACTGAAGCTTTCTTT.